The 11 T cell receptor beta chains presented below share a single source sample, sequenced in a study of radiotherapy plus CTLA-4 blockade in lung cancer. The protocol was immunoSEQ multiplex PCR, while the TCRdb copy is restricted to in-frame clones and leaves out a portion. Of roughly 45,000 clones listed, about two thirds are singletons. This specimen was peripheral blood, taken from a patient treated with radiotherapy plus ipilimumab. The receptors derive from a human donor with non-small cell lung cancer who had a partial response to radiotherapy plus ipilimumab.

As DNA, the CDR3 is TGTGCCAGTAGTCGCAAAGGGGATTACAATGAGCAGTTCTTC. The encoded protein is CASSRKGDYNEQFF. V is TRBV19 and J is TRBJ2-1; D possibly corresponds to TRBD1 (5 bases). The ends were cut back, 5 bases at V and 4 bases at J, with 12 bases in the middle. The germline V gene encodes CDR1 LNHDA and CDR2 SQIVND (reference sequence). The CDR3 totals 14 residues. Based on the CDR3 plus reference TRBV19 and TRBJ2-1, the full variable domain is DGGITQSPKYLFRKEGQNVTLSCEQNLNHDAMYWYRQDPGQGLRLIYYSQIVNDFQKGDIAEGYSVSREKKESFPLTVTSAQKNPTAFYLCASSRKGDYNEQFFGPGTRLTVL.

This chain joins TRBV2 and TRBJ2-7, with 8 positions matching TRBD1. The V segment lost 4 bases and the J segment 6 bases; nucleotides outside the gene matches: 8. CDR1 is SNHLY and CDR2 is FYNNEI in the germline V gene. The CDR3 sequence is 14 residues long. The CDR3 DNA is TGTGCCAGCAGTGTGGTGACAGGGGTCTCCGAGCAGTACTTC. Translated, it gives CASSVVTGVSEQYF. Drawing the rest from reference TRBV2 and TRBJ2-7, the complete variable domain is EPEVTQTPSHQVTQMGQEVILRCVPISNHLYFYWYRQILGQKVEFLVSFYNNEISEKSEIFDDQFSVERPDGSNFTLKIRSTKLEDSAMYFCASSVVTGVSEQYFGPGTRLTVT.

This clone has just one count. V and J are TRBV11-1 and TRBJ1-1, with 7 nucleotides matching TRBD1. V lost 5 bases to trimming and J lost 4 bases; unmatched junction nucleotides: 7. The CDR3 extends over 14 amino acids. Germline V CDR1 and CDR2: SGHAT, FQDESV (reference sequence). CDR3 bases: TGTGCCAGCAGCCCCGACAGGGTGTCCACTGAAGCTTTCTTT. Its protein product is CASSPDRVSTEAFF.

This clone came up a few times. The chain combines TRBV29-1 with TRBJ2-3; TRBD2 agrees at 11 bases. This CDR3 has 16 amino acids. V dropped 3 bases and J dropped 1; count of bases not matched to a gene: 6. Germline CDR1 SQVTM, CDR2 ANQGSEA. The CDR3 region has the DNA TGCAGCGTTGAGGGGGGTAGCGGGAGGGGCACAGATACGCAGTATTTT. Translating it yields CSVEGGSGRGTDTQYF.

This clone was seen more than once but under ten times. V gene TRBV7-8 combines with J gene TRBJ2-7; weak D call: TRBD1 (6 bases). Germline loops: CDR1 SGHVS, CDR2 FQNEAQ. The CDR3 has 12 amino acids. V shed 7 bases and J shed 7 bases, with 14 bases lying between them. This CDR3 reads CASTLGTKEQYF. The CDR3, as DNA: TGTGCCAGCACCCTCGGGACAAAAGAGCAGTACTTC.

This clone showed up many times. This rearrangement joins TRBV2 to TRBJ1-6; D unresolved. Trimming shortened V by 7 bases and J by 7 bases, and 8 bases separated the two germline ends. Germline CDR1 SNHLY, CDR2 FYNNEI. The CDR3 runs 12 residues. CDR3 nucleotides: TGTGCCAGCAATACAGAAAATTCACCCCTCCACTTT. Translating it yields CASNTENSPLHF.

V and J are TRBV5-6 and TRBJ2-1; 11 nucleotides align to TRBD1. The V gene end was trimmed by 4 bases and the J gene end by 7 bases; junction bases not matched to a gene: 10. In germline, CDR1 is SGHDT, CDR2 YYEEEE. The CDR3 has 16 residues. The CDR3 DNA is TGTGCCAGCAGCCCGGGGTGGGGACAGGGGGTAAATGAGCAGTTCTTC. It codes for CASSPGWGQGVNEQFF.

The chain has TRBV7-8 and TRBJ2-5, with 7 bases aligning to TRBD1. Per germline, CDR1 SGHVS and CDR2 FQNEAQ. The junction had 8 bases not matched to a gene; V was cut back by 9 bases and J by 1 base. The CDR3 extends over 14 amino acids. The CDR3: CASRDRETQETQYF. The CDR3 DNA follows: TGTGCCAGTCGAGACAGGGAAACCCAAGAGACCCAGTACTTC.

A single count supports this clone. The chain carries TRBV11-2 and TRBJ2-1; no clear D. V gave up 5 bases and J gave up 10 bases, with 9 bases separating them. CDR1 SGHAT and CDR2 FQNNGV come from the germline V gene. The CDR3 length is 11 residues. CDR3: CASSPAEEQFF. CDR3 sequence (DNA): TGTGCCAGCAGCCCCGCGGAAGAGCAGTTCTTC.

The chain is built from TRBV30 and TRBJ2-1, with TRBD2 as a possible D gene (6 bases). The CDR3 contains 17 residues. Trimming took off 2 bases at V and 0 bases at J, with 17 bases between the two ends. CDR1 is GTSNPN, CDR2 SVGIG, per germline (reference sequence). The CDR3 here is CAWSFTGLSSSYNEQFF. CDR3 bases: TGTGCCTGGAGTTTTACGGGACTTTCGAGCTCCTACAATGAGCAGTTCTTC.

This clone was seen only a few times. This chain uses TRBV4-2 with TRBJ2-7, with TRBD1 matching 10 bases. Germline lookup yields CDR1 LGHNA and CDR2 YNFKEQ. This CDR3 has 16 residues. Trimming removed 5 bases from V and 3 bases from J; junction bases left unmatched: 10. The CDR3 sequence: CASSRTPGQGNYEQYF. The CDR3 DNA follows: TGTGCCAGCAGCAGAACGCCGGGACAGGGGAACTACGAGCAGTACTTC.